The 4 T cell receptor beta chains listed next were all sequenced from one sample in a study of blood T cell repertoires in COVID-19. Method: immunoSEQ multiplex PCR; TCRdb's copy keeps in-frame clones and lacks some. The sample includes some 240,000 clones, over 75% of them seen just once. Sample: peripheral blood. The receptors stem from a woman aged 70-85 years with COVID-19, enrolled during active disease.

This clone has more than one count but fewer than ten. This rearrangement joins TRBV15 to TRBJ2-7; D unresolved. V lost 0 bases and J lost 0, with 9 bases in between. The germline V gene encodes CDR1 LNHNV and CDR2 YYDKDF (reference sequence). This CDR3 has 15 residues. In DNA, the CDR3 is TGTGCCACCAGCAGAGACTGGGCGAGCTCCTACGAGCAGTACTTC. Translation gives CATSRDWASSYEQYF.

This clone was counted a few times. The V call is TRBV5-4, the J call TRBJ1-2, with no clear D. The CDR3 runs to 13 residues. Germline loops: CDR1 SGHNT, CDR2 YYREEE (reference sequence). Trimming took off 1 base at V and 2 bases at J, with 6 bases between the two ends. The CDR3 bases are TGTGCCAGCAGCTTGACGGTGAACTATGGCTACACCTTC. Translated, it gives CASSLTVNYGYTF.

V and J are TRBV3-1 (or the pseudogene TRBV3-2) and TRBJ1-3, with D possibly TRBD1 on 5 matching bases. Germline values: CDR1 LGHDT, CDR2 YNNKEL (reference sequence). The CDR3 spans 15 residues. The germline V and J ends were trimmed by 2 bases and 6 bases, with 14 bases remaining between them. The CDR3, as DNA: TGTGCCAGCAGCCAAACGGGGGTTATACCAAACACCATATATTTT. The encoded protein is CASSQTGVIPNTIYF.

V gene TRBV11-3 combines with J gene TRBJ2-7; tentatively, D is TRBD2 (7 bases). The germline V gene has CDR1 SGHNT and CDR2 YENEEA. Trimming took 2 bases from V and 1 from J, leaving 12 bases between them. The CDR3 is made up of 15 amino acids. The CDR3 nucleotides read TGTGCCAGCAGCTTATGGGGGGGCGCTTCCTACGAGCAGTACTTC. Amino acid sequence: CASSLWGGASYEQYF.